These T cell receptor beta chains were read from a single sample in a study of T cells expressing NK-cell markers. TCRdb derives one entry per CDR3 protein from the 5' RACE reads, leaving out DNA. Its listing shows 550,000 or so distinct CDR3 sequences. Sequencing was done on a sample of blood T cells: a sorted CD56 or NKG2C T cell subset, CD4+ or CD8+ T cells, or bulk PBMC T cells (not recorded which). The origin of the receptors is a man aged 18 to 29 in good health. Each CDR3 is given with its conserved first and last residue. Fields, in order: CDR3 protein, J gene, V gene, CDR3 length.

CDR3: CATSSIGFTGELFF
J: TRBJ2-2
V: TRBV24-1
length: 14

CDR3: CASSSHGQGGYNEQFF
J: TRBJ2-1
V: TRBV5-1
length: 16

CDR3: CSAHDRVSNQPQHF
J: TRBJ1-5
V: TRBV20-1
length: 14

CDR3: CASSLGGTVGEQFF
J: TRBJ2-1
V: TRBV7-6
length: 14

CDR3: CASSVPPRDYNEQFF
J: TRBJ2-1
V: TRBV9
length: 15

CDR3: CASQQASGPRGTQYF
J: TRBJ2-3
V: TRBV7-3
length: 15

CDR3: CASSPTPRSGVYNEQFF
J: TRBJ2-1
V: TRBV11-3
length: 17

CDR3: CASSLKRERPYEQYF
J: TRBJ2-7
V: TRBV7-8
length: 15

CDR3: CASSQDLGVQETQYF
J: TRBJ2-5
V: TRBV4-3
length: 15

CDR3: CASRDPGAYTEAFF
J: TRBJ1-1
V: TRBV5-1
length: 14

CDR3: CASSLLGTEAFF
J: TRBJ1-1
V: TRBV5-5
length: 12

CDR3: CASSYSKFGVHEQYF
J: TRBJ2-7
V: TRBV6-5
length: 15

CDR3: CASSDYLAGGSDEQFF
J: TRBJ2-1
V: TRBV12-3/TRBV12-4
length: 16

CDR3: CASSLSGQGLGNIQYF
J: TRBJ2-4
V: TRBV28
length: 16